This TCR beta chain was recorded in a study of shared clonotypes between healthy human individuals. As for the study in general: A few men and two women, aged 18 to 49, were donors.

Generated by immunoSEQ multiplex PCR, the TCRdb table keeps only in-frame clones and is missing some. The sample has about 1 million clones, around 74% seen once. CDR1 and CDR2 (germline): MDHEN, SYDVKM. Trimming removed 6 bases from V and 1 base from J, with 9 bases in between. The CDR3 contains 13 residues. The sequencing sample was made of memory CD4+ T cells sorted from blood. The subset is: CD45RA-negative fraction. The chain combines TRBV28 with TRBJ1-1; no clear D gene. The sequence came from a man aged 18 to 29 in good health. CDR3 sequence (DNA): TGTGCCAGCAGCGTAAACAGGAACACTGAAGCTTTCTTT. Its protein is CASSVNRNTEAFF.